This TCR beta chain was retrieved from a study of beta chain features in type 1 diabetes. Points from the study as a whole: Within patients, naive, central memory and Treg TCRB repertoires seemed more similar than within healthy donors. There was a moderate but significant shortening of TCRB CDR3s in all four CD4+ subsets of Type 1 diabetes patients.

This CDR3 region has 14 residues. V lost 7 bases and J lost 2; bases outside the gene matches: 8. In germline, CDR1 is SQVTM, CDR2 ANQGSEA. Only a few counts were recorded for this clone. The antigen remains unidentified. The study reverse transcribed the entire isolated RNA, so it sequenced expressed TCRB transcripts. Some clones are missing from TCRdb's copy, which holds only in-frame ones; the method was immunoSEQ multiplex PCR. The data show under 300,000 clones, roughly 16% seen once. One heparinised draw, averaging around 120 mL, was taken per donor. Sample: naive CD4+ T cells from blood. The gene calls are TRBV29-1 and TRBJ2-1; 7 positions agree with TRBD2. This TCR came from a man aged 25-45 years with type 1 diabetes. The CDR3 loop is CSATAGTTYNEQFF. The DNA of the CDR3 is TGCAGCGCGACAGCCGGGACTACCTACAATGAGCAGTTCTTC.